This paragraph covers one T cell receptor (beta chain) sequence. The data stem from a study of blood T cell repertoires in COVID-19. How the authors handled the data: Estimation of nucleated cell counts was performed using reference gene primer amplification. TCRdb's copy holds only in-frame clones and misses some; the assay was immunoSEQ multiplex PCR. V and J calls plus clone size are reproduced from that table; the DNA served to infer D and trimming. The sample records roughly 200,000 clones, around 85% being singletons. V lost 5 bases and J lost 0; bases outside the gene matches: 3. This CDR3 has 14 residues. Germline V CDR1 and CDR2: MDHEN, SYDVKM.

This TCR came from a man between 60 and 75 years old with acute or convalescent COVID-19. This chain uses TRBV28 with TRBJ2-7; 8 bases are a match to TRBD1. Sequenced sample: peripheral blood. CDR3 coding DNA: TGTGCCAGCAGTCGGACAGGGAGCTCCTACGAGCAGTACTTC. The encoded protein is CASSRTGSSYEQYF.